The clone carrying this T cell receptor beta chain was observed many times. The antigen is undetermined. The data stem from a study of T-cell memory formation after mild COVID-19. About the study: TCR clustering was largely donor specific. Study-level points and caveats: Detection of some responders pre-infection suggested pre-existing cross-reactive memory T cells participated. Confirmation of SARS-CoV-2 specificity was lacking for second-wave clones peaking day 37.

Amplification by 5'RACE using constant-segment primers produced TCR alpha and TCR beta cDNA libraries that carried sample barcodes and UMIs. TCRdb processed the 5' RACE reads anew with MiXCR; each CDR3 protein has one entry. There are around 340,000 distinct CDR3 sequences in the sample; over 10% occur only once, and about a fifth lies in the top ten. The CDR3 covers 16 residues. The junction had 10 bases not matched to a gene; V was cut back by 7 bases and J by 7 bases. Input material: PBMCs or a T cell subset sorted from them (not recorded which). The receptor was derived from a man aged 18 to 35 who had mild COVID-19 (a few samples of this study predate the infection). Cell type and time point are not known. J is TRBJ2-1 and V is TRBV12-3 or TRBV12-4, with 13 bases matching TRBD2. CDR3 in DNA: TGTGCCAGCACCTCGGGACTAGCGGGACCGATGAATGAGCAGTTCTTC. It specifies CASTSGLAGPMNEQFF.